The 30 T cell receptor beta chains reported below all come from one sample, sequenced in a study of human T cells and chemical hapten exposure. Specified time point: healthy volunteer bleed at 6 weeks. Unfractionated whole blood was the source from which total RNA was extracted. TCRdb redid the calling of the RACE reads with MiXCR, one entry per CDR3 protein. The sample holds under 90,000 distinct CDR3 sequences; 8.6% are singletons and the top ten take roughly 1.4%. The sequenced sample was whole blood. These receptors were collected from a male donor in good health. Some clones in this sample may be carry-over from other donors' samples.

The V call is TRBV7-2, the J call TRBJ1-6, with 7 bases fitting TRBD1. CDR3 length equals 17 residues. V was pared by 5 bases and J by 2 bases, with 9 bases of the junction left unmatched. Germline V gene lookup returns CDR1 SGHTA and CDR2 FQGNSA. The DNA of the CDR3 is TGTGCCAGCAGCCTCCGGACAGGAGGGCCCTATAATTCACCCCTCCACTTT. It yields the protein CASSLRTGGPYNSPLHF.

The V and J genes are TRBV3-1 and TRBJ2-2; 8 positions agree with TRBD2. Germline V lookup: CDR1 LGHDT, CDR2 YNNKEL (reference sequence). The CDR3 sequence is 16 residues long. V shed 6 bases and J 5 bases; nucleotides not matched to a gene: 11. The CDR3 region is CASSPNSGGHTGELFF. CDR3 DNA: TGTGCCAGCAGTCCAAACTCGGGGGGGCATACCGGGGAGCTGTTTTTT. The full variable domain, rest sourced from reference TRBV3-1 and TRBJ2-2, is DTAVSQTPKYLVTQMGNDKSIKCEQNLGHDTMYWYKQDSKKFLKIMFSYNNKELIINETVPNRFSPKSPDKAHLNLHINSLELGDSAVYFCASSPNSGGHTGELFFGEGSRLTVL.

This clonotype was counted a few times. V is TRBV2 and J is TRBJ2-1; 11 bases align to TRBD2. The CDR3 is 16 residues long. The V segment lost 6 bases and the J segment 6 bases; nucleotides outside the gene matches: 10. Germline CDR1 is SNHLY and CDR2 is FYNNEI. The CDR3 DNA reads TGTGCCAGCAGCGAACCGGGACTAGCGGACCTCAATGAGCAGTTCTTC. This gives the protein CASSEPGLADLNEQFF.

This clonotype was picked up a small number of times. The chain links TRBV7-9 to TRBJ2-5, with unresolved D. Germline CDR1 reads SEHNR; CDR2 reads FQNEAQ (reference sequence). V was pared by 1 base and J by 1 base, with 7 bases between. The CDR3 consists of 14 residues. The CDR3 here is CASSLVSGQETQYF. The CDR3 DNA reads TGTGCCAGCAGCTTAGTGTCAGGCCAAGAGACCCAGTACTTC.

This clonotype was counted only a few times. The chain recombines TRBV6-1 with TRBJ1-2, with D unresolved. Per germline, CDR1 MNHNS and CDR2 SASEGT. This CDR3 contains 13 residues. Between the trimmed V and J ends, which lost 6 bases and 4 bases, there was a span of 12 bases. CDR3 DNA sequence: TGTGCCAGCAGGACACCCGACTCCTATGGCTACACCTTC. Its translation: CASRTPDSYGYTF.

The DNA for the CDR3 is TGCGCCAGCAGCTCGGAGGGCGGGACCGTCACCAATGAGCAGTTCTTC. Amino acid sequence: CASSSEGGTVTNEQFF. This chain joins TRBV5-1 and TRBJ2-1; TRBD2 is a possible D gene (6 bases). Germline CDR1 and CDR2: SGHRS and YFSETQ. V lost 3 bases and J 6 bases, leaving 19 bases between the germline ends. There are 16 residues in the CDR3.

The chain is built from TRBV12-3 or TRBV12-4 and TRBJ2-2; a weak D match, TRBD1 (5 bases). V lost 4 bases and J lost 6, with 24 bases in between. The CDR3 length is 18 residues. The CDR3 spells CASSSHRIVGPGAGELFF. CDR3 bases: TGTGCCAGCAGTTCCCACAGGATCGTTGGGCCTGGGGCCGGGGAGCTGTTTTTT.

There are a few counts of this clonotype. The genes are TRBV7-2 and TRBJ2-5; no definite D call. Germline loops: CDR1 SGHTA, CDR2 FQGNSA. The V end lost 1 base, the J end lost 5 bases, and 11 bases lay between the germline ends. The CDR3 totals 14 residues. The CDR3 loop reads CASSLVGWDETQYF. The DNA of the CDR3 is TGTGCCAGCAGCTTAGTAGGTTGGGATGAGACCCAGTACTTC.

The table lists this clonotype with a few counts. The CDR3 here is CASSPGLAGIPEQFF. The CDR3 DNA follows: TGTGCCAGCTCACCGGGACTAGCGGGAATCCCCGAGCAGTTCTTC. The chain has TRBV18 and TRBJ2-1; TRBD2 matches 13 bases. This CDR3 is built from 15 residues. V shed 3 bases and J 10 bases; nucleotides not matched to a gene: 6. In germline, CDR1 is KGHSH, CDR2 LQKENI.

This clonotype was seen more than once but under ten times. The chain has TRBV19 and TRBJ1-5; 8 bases line up with TRBD1. Germline CDR1 reads LNHDA; CDR2 reads SQIVND (reference sequence). This CDR3 contains 16 residues. V was pared by 3 bases and J by 1 base, with 5 bases of the junction left unmatched. CDR3 region: CASSIYGQGSNQPQHF. In DNA, the CDR3 is TGTGCCAGTAGTATTTACGGACAGGGAAGCAATCAGCCCCAGCATTTT.

The rearrangement joins TRBV6-5 to TRBJ1-2; D gene uncertain. Germline CDR1 MNHEY, CDR2 SVGAGI. V shed 2 bases and J shed 3 bases, with 10 bases lying between them. This CDR3 region has 14 residues. The CDR3: CASSYREGDYGYTF. The CDR3 DNA reads as TGTGCCAGCAGTTACCGGGAAGGAGACTATGGCTACACCTTC.

This clonotype occurred many times. The chain combines TRBV2 with TRBJ2-1, with a weak D call TRBD2 (6 bases). Germline CDR1 and CDR2: SNHLY and FYNNEI. V lost 3 bases, J lost 8 bases, and 17 bases lay in between. The CDR3 spans 15 residues. Here the CDR3 reads CASSESASAWDEQFF. CDR3 bases: TGTGCCAGCAGTGAGTCGGCTAGCGCTTGGGATGAGCAGTTCTTC. Full variable domain (remainder filled in from reference TRBV2 and TRBJ2-1): EPEVTQTPSHQVTQMGQEVILRCVPISNHLYFYWYRQILGQKVEFLVSFYNNEISEKSEIFDDQFSVERPDGSNFTLKIRSTKLEDSAMYFCASSESASAWDEQFFGPGTRLTVL.

This clonotype has at least ten counts. J is TRBJ2-5 and V is TRBV6-5, with D unclear. Germline CDR1 reads MNHEY; CDR2 reads SVGAGI. V was pared by 5 bases and J by 5 bases, with 12 bases between. The CDR3 sequence is 13 residues long. The CDR3 region is CASSPPMGETQYF. The CDR3 DNA reads TGTGCCAGCAGTCCGCCGATGGGGGAGACCCAGTACTTC.

This clonotype has at least ten counts. The chain links TRBV5-6 to TRBJ1-1; tentative D call: TRBD1 (5 bases). The CDR3 spans 13 residues. Germline loops: CDR1 SGHDT, CDR2 YYEEEE. Trimming stripped 4 bases from V and 5 bases from J, with 12 bases between. The CDR3 coding sequence is TGTGCCAGCAGCAGACAGTTCTATACTGAAGCTTTCTTT. Protein sequence: CASSRQFYTEAFF. Drawing the rest from reference TRBV5-6 and TRBJ1-1, the complete variable domain is DAGVTQSPTHLIKTRGQQVTLRCSPKSGHDTVSWYQQALGQGPQFIFQYYEEEERQRGNFPDRFSGHQFPNYSSELNVNALLLGDSALYLCASSRQFYTEAFFGQGTRLTVV.

In its sample, this clonotype was seen many times. The J gene is TRBJ1-6, the V gene TRBV6-5; D unresolved. Germline lookup yields CDR1 MNHEY and CDR2 SVGAGI. V was shortened by 5 bases and J by 8 bases, with 10 bases between the two germline ends. The CDR3 runs 13 residues. The CDR3 nucleotides read TGTGCCAGCAGTAGGAGTTCCGATTCACCCCTCCACTTT. Its protein product is CASSRSSDSPLHF.

The rearrangement joins TRBV19 to TRBJ2-6; D unclear. Trimming stripped 3 bases from V and 2 bases from J, with 11 bases between. Per germline, CDR1 LNHDA and CDR2 SQIVND (reference sequence). This CDR3 comprises 16 residues. The CDR3 spells CASSMWGLAGANVLTF. The CDR3 DNA reads TGTGCCAGTAGTATGTGGGGTCTCGCTGGGGCCAACGTCCTGACTTTC.

This sequence joins TRBV20-1 and TRBJ1-2; D not certain. V gave up 6 bases and J gave up 1 base, with 15 bases separating them. Germline lookup yields CDR1 DFQATT and CDR2 SNEGSKA (reference sequence). The CDR3 runs 14 residues. In nucleotides, the CDR3 is TGCAGTGCCCCCCATCGGGGAATTAACTATGGCTACACCTTC. Amino acid sequence: CSAPHRGINYGYTF.

In this sample, this clonotype turned up many times. This chain uses TRBV2 with TRBJ2-2; the match to TRBD1 covers 9 bases. The CDR3 runs to 15 residues. J was trimmed by 5 bases and V by 3 bases; bases with no gene match: 4. From germline, CDR1 is SNHLY and CDR2 FYNNEI. The CDR3 DNA reads TGTGCCAGCAGTGAGGGGACAGGGAGGACCGGGGAGCTGTTTTTT. Translated: CASSEGTGRTGELFF.

This clonotype has a handful of counts. The chain employs TRBV25-1 and TRBJ1-2, with no clear D. The CDR3 spans 13 residues. Between the trimmed V and J ends, which lost 6 bases and 4 bases, there was a span of 12 bases. Germline CDR1 MGHDK, CDR2 SYGVNS. CDR3 DNA sequence: TGTGCCAGCAGCCAGACATCACTCTATGGCTACACCTTC. It yields the protein CASSQTSLYGYTF.

The chain carries TRBV3-1 and TRBJ1-5; D is perhaps TRBD1 (5 bases). From germline, CDR1 is LGHDT and CDR2 YNNKEL (reference sequence). The CDR3 sequence is 17 residues long. V was trimmed by 0 bases and J by 2 bases, leaving 14 bases between them. The CDR3 reads CASSQDFDGGGNQPQHF. CDR3 DNA: TGTGCCAGCAGCCAAGATTTCGACGGAGGGGGCAATCAGCCCCAGCATTTT.

This clonotype was found many times. The rearrangement uses TRBV10-1 and TRBJ2-7; D not resolved. The CDR3 extends over 13 amino acids. CDR1 WNHNN and CDR2 SYGVQD come from the germline V gene (reference sequence). Between the trimmed V and J ends, which lost 3 bases and 4 bases, there was a span of 10 bases. CDR3 protein: CASSDGQLYEQYF. CDR3 bases: TGCGCCAGCAGTGACGGGCAGCTTTACGAGCAGTACTTC.

This clonotype was seen a few times. This chain connects TRBV11-2 to TRBJ2-6, with D tentatively TRBD2 (6 bases). Between the trimmed V and J ends, which lost 1 base and 4 bases, there was a span of 8 bases. Germline CDR1 and CDR2: SGHAT and FQNNGV. CDR3 size: 15 residues. In nucleotides, the CDR3 is TGTGCCAGCAGCTTAGGCGGGACGGGGGCCAACGTCCTGACTTTC. Its translation is CASSLGGTGANVLTF.

This clonotype has a handful of counts. This chain joins TRBV7-2 and TRBJ1-2; D is undetermined. This CDR3 is built from 14 residues. V was trimmed by 6 bases and J by 0 bases, leaving 11 bases between them. Per the germline V gene, CDR1 is SGHTA and CDR2 is FQGNSA. Written as DNA, the CDR3 is TGTGCCAGCAGTTTTGACGGATCTAACTATGGCTACACCTTC. Encoded protein: CASSFDGSNYGYTF.

This clonotype was counted only a few times. V is TRBV20-1 and J is TRBJ1-1, with D tentatively TRBD1 (5 bases). CDR3 length equals 14 residues. Trimming took 0 bases from V and 11 from J, leaving 19 bases between them. Germline V gene lookup returns CDR1 DFQATT and CDR2 SNEGSKA (reference sequence). CDR3: CSARDARLRDVAFF. In nucleotides, the CDR3 is TGCAGTGCTAGAGATGCAAGGTTGCGGGACGTCGCTTTCTTT.

This clonotype was counted between two and nine times. The rearrangement links TRBV6-2 or TRBV6-3 to TRBJ2-3; tentative D call: TRBD1 (6 bases). Trimming removed 8 bases from V and 2 bases from J, with 11 bases in between. The CDR3 consists of 13 residues. Germline values: CDR1 MNHEY, CDR2 SVGEGT. The CDR3 DNA reads TGTGCCAGCGTCCAGGGGTTCACAGATACGCAGTATTTT. This sequence encodes CASVQGFTDTQYF.

This clonotype has just a few counts. This sequence joins TRBV7-2 and TRBJ2-3; D uncertain. V was clipped by 3 bases and J by 5 bases, with 6 bases between them. Looked up from germline, CDR1 is SGHTA and CDR2 is FQGNSA. The CDR3 contains 12 residues. The CDR3 region is CASSFLVDTQYF. The CDR3 DNA follows: TGTGCCAGCAGCTTCTTGGTAGATACGCAGTATTTT. Looking up the rest from reference TRBV7-2 and TRBJ2-3 gives the full variable domain: GAGVSQSPSNKVTEKGKDVELRCDPISGHTALYWYRQSLGQGLEFLIYFQGNSAPDKSGLPSDRFSAERTGGSVSTLTIQRTQQEDSAVYLCASSFLVDTQYFGPGTRLTVL.

The genes are TRBV15 and TRBJ2-7, with D tentatively TRBD1 (5 bases). Germline CDR1 LNHNV, CDR2 YYDKDF (reference sequence). The CDR3 has 14 amino acids. V lost 4 bases, J lost 2 bases, and 12 bases lay in between. The DNA for the CDR3 is TGTGCCACCAGCACGACGCTCAGGGCCTACGAGCAGTACTTC. As protein: CATSTTLRAYEQYF.

Only a few counts were recorded for this clonotype. This sequence joins TRBV6-5 and TRBJ2-2, with TRBD1 as a possible D gene (6 bases). Trimming shortened V by 6 bases and J by 0 bases, and 14 bases separated the two germline ends. Germline V lookup: CDR1 MNHEY, CDR2 SVGAGI. The length of the CDR3 is 16 residues. The CDR3 protein is CASSPWTDSNTGELFF. CDR3 in DNA: TGTGCCAGCAGCCCTTGGACAGATTCGAACACCGGGGAGCTGTTTTTT.

This clonotype was counted many times. The genes are TRBV4-2 and TRBJ2-7; D might be TRBD2 (6 bases). CDR1 and CDR2 from the germline V gene are LGHNA and YNFKEQ. The CDR3 sequence is 13 residues long. V lost 6 bases and J 2 bases, leaving 11 bases between the germline ends. The CDR3 protein is CASSVKRAYEQYF. DNA for the CDR3: TGTGCCAGCAGTGTGAAGCGGGCCTACGAGCAGTACTTC.

A remark on this clonotype: This could be a read error, since a much larger clone is one nucleotide away. The chain links TRBV7-9 to TRBJ1-3, with D perhaps TRBD1 (5 bases). This CDR3 is built from 17 residues. The germline CDR1 and CDR2 sequences are SEHNR and FQNEAQ (reference sequence). The chain's CDR3 is CASSLVQAQVSGNTICF. The CDR3 DNA reads TGTGCCAGCAGCTTAGTACAGGCGCAGGTCTCTGGAAACACCATATGTTTT.